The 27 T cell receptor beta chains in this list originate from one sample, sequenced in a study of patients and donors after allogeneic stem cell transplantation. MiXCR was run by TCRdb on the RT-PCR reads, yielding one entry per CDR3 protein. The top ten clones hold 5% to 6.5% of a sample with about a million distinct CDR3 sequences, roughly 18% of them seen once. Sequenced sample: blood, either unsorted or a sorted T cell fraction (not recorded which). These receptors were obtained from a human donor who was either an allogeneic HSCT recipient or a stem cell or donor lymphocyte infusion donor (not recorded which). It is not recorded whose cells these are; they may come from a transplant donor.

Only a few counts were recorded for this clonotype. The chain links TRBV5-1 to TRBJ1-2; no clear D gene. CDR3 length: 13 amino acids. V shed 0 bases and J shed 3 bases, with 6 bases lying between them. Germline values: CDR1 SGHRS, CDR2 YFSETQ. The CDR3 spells CASSLDHHYGYTF. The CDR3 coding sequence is TGCGCCAGCAGCTTGGACCACCACTATGGCTACACCTTC. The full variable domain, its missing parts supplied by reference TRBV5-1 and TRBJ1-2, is KAGVTQTPRYLIKTRGQQVTLSCSPISGHRSVSWYQQTPGQGLQFLFEYFSETQRNKGNFPGRFSGRQFSNSRSEMNVSTLELGDSALYLCASSLDHHYGYTFGSGTRLTVV.

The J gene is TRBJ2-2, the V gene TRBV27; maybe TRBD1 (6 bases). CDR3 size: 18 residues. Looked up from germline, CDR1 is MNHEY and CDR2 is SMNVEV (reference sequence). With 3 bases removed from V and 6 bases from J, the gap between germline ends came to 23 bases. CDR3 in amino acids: CASSFSRRGRLGAGELFF. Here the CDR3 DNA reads TGTGCCAGCAGTTTCTCCCGCAGGGGAAGGTTGGGCGCCGGGGAGCTGTTTTTT.

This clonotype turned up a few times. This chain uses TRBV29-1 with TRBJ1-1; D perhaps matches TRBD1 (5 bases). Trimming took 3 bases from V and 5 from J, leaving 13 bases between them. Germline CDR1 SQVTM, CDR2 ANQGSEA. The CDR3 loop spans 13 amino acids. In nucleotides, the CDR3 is TGCAGCGTTGATCGGGGGGGAAGGACTGAAGCTTTCTTT. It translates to CSVDRGGRTEAFF.

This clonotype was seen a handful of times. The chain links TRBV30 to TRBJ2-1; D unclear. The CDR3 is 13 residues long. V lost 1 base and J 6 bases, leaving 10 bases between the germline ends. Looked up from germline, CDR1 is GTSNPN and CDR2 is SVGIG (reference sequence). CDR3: CAWSEGGPNEQFF. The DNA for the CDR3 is TGTGCCTGGAGTGAAGGTGGTCCCAATGAGCAGTTCTTC. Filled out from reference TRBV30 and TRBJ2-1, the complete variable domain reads SQTIHQWPATLVQPVGSPLSLECTVEGTSNPNLYWYRQAAGRGLQLLFYSVGIGQISSEVPQNLSASRPQDRQFILSSKKLLLSDSGFYLCAWSEGGPNEQFFGPGTRLTVL.

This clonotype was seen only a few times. The CDR3 sequence is CASSSGGQAPLTHGYTF. The CDR3 DNA follows: TGCGCCAGCAGCTCCGGGGGACAGGCTCCACTCACGCATGGCTACACCTTC. V gene TRBV5-1 combines with J gene TRBJ1-2; 8 nucleotides agree with TRBD1. With 3 bases clipped from V and 6 bases from J, the junction kept 16 bases outside the gene matches. Germline V gene data show CDR1 as SGHRS and CDR2 as YFSETQ. The CDR3 extends over 17 amino acids.

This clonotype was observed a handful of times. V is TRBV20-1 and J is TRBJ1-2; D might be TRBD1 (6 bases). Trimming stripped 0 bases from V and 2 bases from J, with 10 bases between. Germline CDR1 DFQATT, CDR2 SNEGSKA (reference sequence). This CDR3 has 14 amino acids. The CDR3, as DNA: TGCAGTGCTAGAGATCTAGACAGGAACTATGGCTACACCTTC. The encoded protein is CSARDLDRNYGYTF.

CDR3 DNA: TGTGCCAGCAGCCCTAGCGGGGGCCTGAGCTCCTACAATGAGCAGTTCTTC. It yields the protein CASSPSGGLSSYNEQFF. This chain links TRBV3-1 with TRBJ2-1, with 10 positions matching TRBD2. The V gene end was trimmed by 4 bases and the J gene end by 0 bases; junction bases not matched to a gene: 6. Germline V gives CDR1 LGHDT, CDR2 YNNKEL (reference sequence). This CDR3 has 17 residues.

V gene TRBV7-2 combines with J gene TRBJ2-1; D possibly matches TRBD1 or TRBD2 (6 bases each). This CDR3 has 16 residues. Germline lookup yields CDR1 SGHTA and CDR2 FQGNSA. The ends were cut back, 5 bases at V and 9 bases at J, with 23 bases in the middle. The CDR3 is CASSLGGARVIGEQFF. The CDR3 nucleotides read TGTGCCAGCAGCCTCGGGGGCGCGCGGGTGATTGGTGAGCAGTTCTTC.

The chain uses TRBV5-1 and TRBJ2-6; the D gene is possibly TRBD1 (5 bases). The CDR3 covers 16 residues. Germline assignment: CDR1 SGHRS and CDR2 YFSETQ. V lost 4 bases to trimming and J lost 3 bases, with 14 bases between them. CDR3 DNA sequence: TGCGCCAGCAGCCTAGACAGCCCTGTTGGGGCCAACGTCCTGACTTTC. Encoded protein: CASSLDSPVGANVLTF.

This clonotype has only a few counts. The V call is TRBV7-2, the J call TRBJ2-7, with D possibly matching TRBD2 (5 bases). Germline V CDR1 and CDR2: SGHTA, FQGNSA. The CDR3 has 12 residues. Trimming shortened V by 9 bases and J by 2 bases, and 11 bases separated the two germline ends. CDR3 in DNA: TGTGCCAGTGCAAGCGGAACCTACGAGCAGTACTTC. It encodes CASASGTYEQYF. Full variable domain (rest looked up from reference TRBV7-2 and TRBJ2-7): GAGVSQSPSNKVTEKGKDVELRCDPISGHTALYWYRQSLGQGLEFLIYFQGNSAPDKSGLPSDRFSAERTGGSVSTLTIQRTQQEDSAVYLCASASGTYEQYFGPGTRLTVT.

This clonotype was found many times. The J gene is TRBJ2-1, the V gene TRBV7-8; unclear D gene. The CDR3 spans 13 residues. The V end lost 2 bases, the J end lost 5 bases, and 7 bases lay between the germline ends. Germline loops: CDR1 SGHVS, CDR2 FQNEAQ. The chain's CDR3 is CASSLSGNNEQFF. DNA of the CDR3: TGTGCCAGCAGCTTATCCGGAAACAATGAGCAGTTCTTC.

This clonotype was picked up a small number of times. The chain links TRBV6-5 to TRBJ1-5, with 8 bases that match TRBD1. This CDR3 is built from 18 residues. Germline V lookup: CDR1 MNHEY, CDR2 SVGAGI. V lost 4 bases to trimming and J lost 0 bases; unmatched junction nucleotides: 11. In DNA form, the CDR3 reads TGTGCCAGCAGTTCGCTTCCCCCGGGACAGGCTAGCAATCAGCCCCAGCATTTT. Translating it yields CASSSLPPGQASNQPQHF.

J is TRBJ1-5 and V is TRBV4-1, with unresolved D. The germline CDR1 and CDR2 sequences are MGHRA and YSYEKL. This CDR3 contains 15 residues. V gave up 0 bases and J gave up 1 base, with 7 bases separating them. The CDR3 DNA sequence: TGCGCCAGCAGCCAAGACGACTCAAGCAATCAGCCCCAGCATTTT. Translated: CASSQDDSSNQPQHF.

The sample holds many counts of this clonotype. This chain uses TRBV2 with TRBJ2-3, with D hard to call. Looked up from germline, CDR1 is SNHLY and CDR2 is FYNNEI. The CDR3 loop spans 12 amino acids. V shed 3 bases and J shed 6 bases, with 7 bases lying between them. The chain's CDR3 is CASSDRADTQYF. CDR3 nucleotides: TGTGCCAGCAGTGATAGAGCGGATACGCAGTATTTT.

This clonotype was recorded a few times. CDR3 nucleotide sequence: TGCAGTGCTAGAGATCGTTACAGGTTTAATCAGCCCCAGCATTTT. Protein: CSARDRYRFNQPQHF. V usage is TRBV20-1 and J usage is TRBJ1-5; weak D call: TRBD1 (5 bases). The CDR3 contains 15 residues. Between the trimmed V and J ends, which lost 0 bases and 4 bases, there was a span of 13 bases. Germline V lookup: CDR1 DFQATT, CDR2 SNEGSKA (reference sequence).

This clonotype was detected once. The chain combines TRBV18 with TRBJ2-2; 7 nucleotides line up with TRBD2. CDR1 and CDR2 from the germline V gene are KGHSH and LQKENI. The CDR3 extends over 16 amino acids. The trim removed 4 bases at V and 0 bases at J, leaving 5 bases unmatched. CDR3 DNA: TGTGCCAGCTCACTAAACGGGGGGACGAACACCGGGGAGCTGTTTTTT. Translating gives CASSLNGGTNTGELFF.

The CDR3 is CASSLYSGLAVTDTQYF. CDR3 in DNA: TGTGCCAGCAGTCTCTACTCGGGACTAGCGGTCACAGATACGCAGTATTTT. The gene calls are TRBV27 and TRBJ2-3, with 11 bases aligning to TRBD2. Germline-derived CDR1 and CDR2 are MNHEY and SMNVEV (reference sequence). This CDR3 comprises 17 residues. Losses at the gene ends were 5 bases for V and 2 bases for J; bases not matched to a gene: 9.

CDR3 loop: CATSDLRGFGELFF. The CDR3 DNA reads TGTGCCACCAGTGATTTGAGGGGATTCGGGGAGCTGTTTTTT. The chain carries TRBV24-1 and TRBJ2-2, with D possibly being TRBD1 (5 bases). This CDR3 has 14 amino acids. Germline CDR1 and CDR2: KGHDR and SFDVKD. Trimming took off 0 bases at V and 7 bases at J, with 8 bases between the two ends.

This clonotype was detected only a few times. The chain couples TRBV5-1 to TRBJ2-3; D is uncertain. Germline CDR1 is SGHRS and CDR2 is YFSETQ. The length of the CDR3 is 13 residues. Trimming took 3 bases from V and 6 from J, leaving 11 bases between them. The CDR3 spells CASSYRSPDTQYF. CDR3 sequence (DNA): TGCGCCAGCAGCTACCGAAGTCCCGATACGCAGTATTTT.

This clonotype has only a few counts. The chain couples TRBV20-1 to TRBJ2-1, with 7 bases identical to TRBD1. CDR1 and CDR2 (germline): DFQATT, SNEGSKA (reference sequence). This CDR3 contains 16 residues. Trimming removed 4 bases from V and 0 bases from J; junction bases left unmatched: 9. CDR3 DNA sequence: TGCAGTGCTACCGTTAGAGGGGGCGCCTCCTACAATGAGCAGTTCTTC. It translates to CSATVRGGASYNEQFF.

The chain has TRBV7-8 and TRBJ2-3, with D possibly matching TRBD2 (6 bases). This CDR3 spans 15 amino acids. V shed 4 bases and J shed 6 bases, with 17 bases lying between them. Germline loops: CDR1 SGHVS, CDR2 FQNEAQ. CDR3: CASSSRGLAADTQYF. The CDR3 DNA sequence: TGTGCCAGCAGCTCTCGGGGCTTAGCGGCTGATACGCAGTATTTT. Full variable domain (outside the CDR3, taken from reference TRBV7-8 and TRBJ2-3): GAGVSQSPRYKVAKRGQDVALRCDPISGHVSLFWYQQALGQGPEFLTYFQNEAQLDKSGLPSDRFFAERPEGSVSTLKIQRTQQEDSAVYLCASSSRGLAADTQYFGPGTRLTVL.

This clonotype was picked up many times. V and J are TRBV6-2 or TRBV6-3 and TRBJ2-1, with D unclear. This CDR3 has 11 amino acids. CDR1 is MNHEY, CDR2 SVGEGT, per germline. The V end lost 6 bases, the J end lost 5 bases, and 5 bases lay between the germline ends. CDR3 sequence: CASSRHNEQFF. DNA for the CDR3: TGTGCCAGCAGCCGACACAATGAGCAGTTCTTC.

Here the CDR3 reads CASSGRDRNYGYTF. The CDR3, as DNA: TGTGCCAGCAGCGGCCGGGACAGAAACTATGGCTACACCTTC. This chain uses TRBV11-3 with TRBJ1-2, with 7 bases lining up with TRBD1. Unmatched junction bases numbered 5, after V lost 5 bases and J lost 2 bases. From germline, CDR1 is SGHNT and CDR2 YENEEA. CDR3 length: 14 residues.

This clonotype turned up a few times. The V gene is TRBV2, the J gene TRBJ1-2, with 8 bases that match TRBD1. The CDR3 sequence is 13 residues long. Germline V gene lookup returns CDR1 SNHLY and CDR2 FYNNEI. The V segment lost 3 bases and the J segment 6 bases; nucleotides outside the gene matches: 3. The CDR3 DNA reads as TGTGCCAGCAGTGACCCGGACAGGGATGGCTACACCTTC. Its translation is CASSDPDRDGYTF.

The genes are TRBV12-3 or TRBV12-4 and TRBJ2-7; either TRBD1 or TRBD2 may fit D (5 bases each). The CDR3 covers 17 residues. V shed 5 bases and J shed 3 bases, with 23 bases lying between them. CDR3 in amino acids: CASSGRGLGEWGYEQYF. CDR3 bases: TGTGCCAGCAGTGGGAGAGGGTTGGGGGAGTGGGGCTACGAGCAGTACTTC.

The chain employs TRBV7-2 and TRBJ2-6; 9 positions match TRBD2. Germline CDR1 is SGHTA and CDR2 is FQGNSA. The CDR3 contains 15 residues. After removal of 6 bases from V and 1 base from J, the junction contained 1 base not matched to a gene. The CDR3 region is CASRAGGSGANVLTF. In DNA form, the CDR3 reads TGTGCCAGCAGAGCGGGGGGATCTGGGGCCAACGTCCTGACTTTC. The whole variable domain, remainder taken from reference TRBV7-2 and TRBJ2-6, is GAGVSQSPSNKVTEKGKDVELRCDPISGHTALYWYRQSLGQGLEFLIYFQGNSAPDKSGLPSDRFSAERTGGSVSTLTIQRTQQEDSAVYLCASRAGGSGANVLTFGAGSRLTVL.

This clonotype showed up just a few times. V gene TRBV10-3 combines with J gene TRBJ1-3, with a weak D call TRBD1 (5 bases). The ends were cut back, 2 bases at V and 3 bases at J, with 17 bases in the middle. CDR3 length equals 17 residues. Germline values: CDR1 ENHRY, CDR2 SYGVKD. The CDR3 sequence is CAISEPPGRRVGNTIYF. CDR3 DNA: TGTGCCATCAGTGAGCCACCGGGACGGAGAGTTGGAAACACCATATATTTT.